Each of the 2 T cell receptor beta chains below was sequenced from the same sample in a study of cytotoxic CD8 clonotypes in ibrutinib-treated CLL. Only in-frame clones appear in the TCRdb table, and some are missing; sequencing was by immunoSEQ multiplex PCR. The sample gives around 330,000 clones, under 70% of which show up once; about 5.9% is in the top ten. Sequenced here: PBMCs, sampled after 36 months of ibrutinib treatment. The receptors come from a human donor with chronic lymphocytic leukemia.

This clone was seen a handful of times. J is TRBJ2-7 and V is TRBV27; 8 bases match TRBD2. Germline CDR1 is MNHEY and CDR2 is SMNVEV (reference sequence). V was clipped by 0 bases and J by 5 bases; unmatched bases: 6. The CDR3 length is 15 residues. The CDR3 loop is CASSLSGTSTHEQYF. In DNA form, the CDR3 reads TGTGCCAGCAGTTTATCTGGGACTAGTACCCACGAGCAGTACTTC.

This rearrangement joins TRBV9 to TRBJ1-2; no clear D gene. Per the germline V gene, CDR1 is SGDLS and CDR2 is YYNGEE. The CDR3 is made up of 11 amino acids. Trimming took off 6 bases at V and 4 bases at J, with 7 bases between the two ends. As DNA, the CDR3 is TGTGCCAGCATCGTTGGCTATGGCTACACCTTC. Its translation is CASIVGYGYTF.